Listed below are T cell receptor beta chains from one sample, sequenced in a study of blood T cell repertoires in COVID-19. TCRdb keeps only in-frame clones here, not all; method: immunoSEQ multiplex PCR. The profile shows 65,000 to 90,000 clones, about 82% of them singletons. Sequencing was carried out using peripheral blood. These TCRs come from a man in his fifties or sixties with active COVID-19. CDR3s include the opening cysteine and the closing phenylalanine or tryptophan. D genes are given only for firm matches. A clone size is listed for some rows: how often the clone was seen (once, few, many), or a class if it is expanded.

TRBV3-1/TRBV3-2,-,-,TRBJ2-5,CATRGELETQYF,TGTGCCACCAGGGGAGAATTGGAGACCCAGTACTTC
TRBV19,-,-,TRBJ1-2,CASSGRVDYGYTF,TGTGCCAGTAGTGGCAGGGTGGACTATGGCTACACCTTC
TRBV5-5,-,-,TRBJ2-2,CASSLTGVFSGELFF,TGTGCCAGCAGCTTGACAGGAGTTTTTTCCGGGGAGCTGTTTTTT
TRBV27,few,TRBD1,TRBJ1-6,CASSFRTGNSPLHF,TGTGCCAGCAGTTTTAGGACAGGGAATTCACCCCTCCACTTT
TRBV14,-,-,TRBJ1-3,CASSQGVGTAIRNTIYF,TGTGCCAGCAGCCAAGGAGTAGGAACAGCTATCAGAAACACCATATATTTT
TRBV28,-,-,TRBJ2-1,CASSPPGASMYNEQFF,TGTGCCAGCAGTCCCCCAGGGGCTTCCATGTACAATGAGCAGTTCTTC
TRBV7-3,-,TRBD2,TRBJ2-3,CASSPTSGSRTDTQYF,TGTGCCAGCAGCCCGACTAGCGGGAGTAGGACAGATACGCAGTATTTT
TRBV28,-,TRBD2,TRBJ2-1,CASTLSPGTSGRRYNEQFF,TGTGCCAGCACCCTGTCTCCTGGGACTAGCGGGAGGAGGTACAATGAGCAGTTCTTC
TRBV5-1,-,-,TRBJ2-3,CASSFQGGTDTQYF,TGCGCCAGCAGCTTTCAGGGTGGTACAGATACGCAGTATTTT
TRBV11-2,-,-,TRBJ1-1,CASNPNPQGNTEAFF,TGTGCCAGCAACCCAAACCCCCAGGGGAACACTGAAGCTTTCTTT